This TCR beta chain was recorded in a study of T cells in Graves' hyperthyroidism and ophthalmopathy (dated by TCRdb to about 2019). As for the study more broadly: Peripheral blood samples were taken at initial diagnosis, before any treatment was given. Prospective prediction of ophthalmopathy was tested in an independent validation cohort of 18 to 20 hyperthyroidism patients and 17 patients who later progressed to ophthalmopathy. According to the paper, TCR Vbeta CDR3 sequencing was carried out on more than 120 peripheral blood samples, which came from 40 to 45 ophthalmopathy, approximately 72 hyperthyroidism and some 17 progressor patients. The study also compared thyroid tissue and blood T-cell repertoires from several Graves' hyperthyroidism patients. After blood sampling, hyperthyroidism patients were treated with methimazole at a starting dose of 30 mg daily, and ophthalmopathy patients were treated with high-dose intravenous methylprednisolone. To identify distinguishing TCR V-J signatures, a discovery cohort of 90 to 100 patients was used, comprising approximately 40 with Graves' ophthalmopathy and roughly 60 with stable Graves' hyperthyroidism. The roughly 94 discovery patients were randomly divided into training and test sets at a 7:3 ratio.

Amplification of TCR beta CDR3 regions was carried out from RNA transcripts. The TCR CDR3 was subjected to a first round of RT-PCR using the HTBI primer set and the Qiagen OneStep RT-PCR kit. The libraries were constructed in a second round of multiplex PCR and then size-selected and purified. Paired-end sequencing of the libraries was performed with 100 bp reads on an Illumina HiSeq2000. In the authors' own workflow: SOAPnuke was used to process the raw data, with reads discarded if the reads contained adapters or uncalled bases, had a mean Phred below 15, or lacked an exact constant-primer or identifier match. COPE v1.2.5 was used to merge high-quality paired reads, and clonotypes were defined as unique nucleotide sequences. MiTCR v1.1 was used to align the clonotypes against IMGT TRBV, TRBD and TRBJ reference segments. Analysis was restricted to V-J combinations with a frequency above 0.0001, which covered 98% to 99.2% of repertoires. The TCS score was defined as the ratio of F50 (clonal expansion) to E x V (chaos), calculated using BLOSUM62-based TCRdist between CDR3 peptides within each V-J. Welch's t-statistics and random forest reduced just over 500 V-J features to 10 to 15, which were used in a naive Bayes classifier (R e1071). In-frame beta chains were kept once TCRdb had trimmed the public reads at Q25 with fastp and called clones with MiXCR. Records with the same CDR3 protein are collapsed into one entry carrying the most frequent genes and DNA. The V and J calls were determined by TCRdb, not by the authors. This sample lists about 640,000 distinct CDR3 sequences; less than 25% were detected once. The leading ten clones occupy 34% of the sample.

This clonotype was seen ten or more times. Its antigen is still unknown. There are no base qualities to consult, and no much larger clone falls within one base. CDR1 LGHDT and CDR2 YNNKEL were looked up in the germline V gene (reference sequence). From the cysteine up to the phenylalanine, the CDR3 has a length of 14 residues. The retained sequence is limited to the CDR3, 42 bases, with the frame set at the first base. V is pared back by 1 base and J by 4 bases, with 11 bases lying between the germline termini. Ophthalmopathy patients had moderately to severely active disease, with a Clinical Activity Score of 3 or more, a NOSPECS grade of 4 or more, and a disease duration of less than 3 months. Exclusion was applied to patients with uncontrolled infections, other autoimmune diseases, pregnancy or lactation. Diagnoses were established on the basis of clinical symptoms, serum thyroxine and TRAb, thyroid ultrasound, and orbital computed tomography. Ficoll-Paque density gradient centrifugation was used to isolate PBMCs from approximately 11 ml of fresh peripheral blood. Trizol reagent was used to extract total RNA, and RNA quality was then checked on an Agilent 2100 Bioanalyzer.

Findings and caveats that apply to the study as a whole: Most expanded thyroid clonotypes (frequency above 0.001) were also detected in blood, suggesting blood repertoires may reflect thyroid immune responses. During validation, the model predicted progression to ophthalmopathy a median of about 6.5 months ahead of onset, with almost 71% sensitivity and 72% to 85% specificity. Ophthalmopathy was separated from stable hyperthyroidism by a 13 V-J signature model, with about 86% sensitivity and roughly 81% specificity obtained in cross-validation and 80%/75% obtained in testing. No statistical method was used to fix the sample size in advance, and group allocation was not hidden from the investigators.

The chain links TRBV3-1 with TRBJ2-7, with the identity of the D gene unclear. The TCR sequence derives from a man aged 30 to 45 with Graves' ophthalmopathy. Sequenced material: blood. The CDR3 is CASSQGEARYEQYF. The sequenced DNA is TGTGCCAGCAGCCAAGGGGAAGCACGATACGAGCAGTACTTC.